This TCR beta chain comes out of a study of blood T cell repertoires in COVID-19. Trimming at V came to 6 bases and at J to 4 bases, leaving 13 bases not matched to a gene. The CDR3 has 15 amino acids. CDR1 is SGHNT, CDR2 YYREEE, per germline (reference sequence). TCRdb's table, derived via immunoSEQ multiplex PCR, lists solely in-frame clones and lacks some. The sample yields about 190,000 clones, 80% to 90% seen once. The material sequenced was peripheral blood. The receptor was derived from a woman aged 70 to 79 with active or convalescent COVID-19. The chain carries TRBV5-4 and TRBJ2-7; 7 bases line up with TRBD1. In nucleotides, the CDR3 is TGTGCCAGCACCCCACACCCTGGGACAGCTTACGAGCAGTACTTC. Translated: CASTPHPGTAYEQYF.